This T cell receptor beta chain stems from a study of preoperative IRX-2 immunotherapy in early breast cancer. Using immunoSEQ multiplex PCR, the repertoire was profiled, and TCRdb retains in-frame clones only, with some absent. The sample contains tens of thousands of clones, 90% of which appear only once. This clone was seen only a few times. Regarding treatment: preoperative locoregional IRX-2 cytokine immunotherapy. Patients received preoperative, locoregional IRX-2 cytokine immunotherapy in a phase Ib study. The CDR3 is made up of 14 amino acids. Germline CDR1 is KGHSY and CDR2 is FQNENV. Trimming removed 0 bases at V and 1 base at J, with 6 bases between.

This sequence was found in a human donor with breast cancer. The specimen was taken from a patient treated with IRX-2 immunotherapy. This rearrangement joins TRBV16 to TRBJ1-2; D call uncertain. The CDR3 sequence: CASSQSSGNYGYTF. In DNA form, the CDR3 reads TGTGCCAGCAGCCAATCGAGTGGTAACTATGGCTACACCTTC.